This TCR beta chain emerged from a study of shared clonotypes between healthy human individuals. TCRdb's copy holds only in-frame clones and misses some; the assay was immunoSEQ multiplex PCR. The sample consists of millions of clones, roughly nine tenths of them appearing once. Germline V CDR1 and CDR2: MDHEN, SYDVKM. V was pared by 6 bases and J by 6 bases, with 20 bases between. This CDR3 region has 15 residues. The clonotype originates from a young man in good health. The sequencing sample was made of naive CD4+ T cells sorted from blood. Subset reported: CD45RA+ positively selected. The chain has TRBV28 and TRBJ1-1; D is unresolved. The CDR3 protein is CASSTPAGVLAEAFF. The CDR3 DNA reads as TGTGCCAGCAGCACACCAGCCGGGGTTCTCGCTGAAGCTTTCTTT.